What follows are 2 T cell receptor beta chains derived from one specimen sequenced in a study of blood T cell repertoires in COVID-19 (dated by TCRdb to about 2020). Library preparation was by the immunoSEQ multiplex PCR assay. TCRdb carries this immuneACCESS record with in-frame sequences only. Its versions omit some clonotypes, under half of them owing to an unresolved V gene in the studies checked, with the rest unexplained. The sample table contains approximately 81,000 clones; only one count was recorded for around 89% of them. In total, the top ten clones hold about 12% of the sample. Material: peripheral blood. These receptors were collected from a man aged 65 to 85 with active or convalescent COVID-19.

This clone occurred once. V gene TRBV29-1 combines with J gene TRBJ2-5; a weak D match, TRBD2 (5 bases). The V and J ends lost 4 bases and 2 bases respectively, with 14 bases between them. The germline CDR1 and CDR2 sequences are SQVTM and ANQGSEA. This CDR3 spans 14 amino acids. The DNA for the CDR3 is TGCAGCGTTGTAAGTCGGGGAGTACAAGAGACCCAGTACTTC. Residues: CSVVSRGVQETQYF.

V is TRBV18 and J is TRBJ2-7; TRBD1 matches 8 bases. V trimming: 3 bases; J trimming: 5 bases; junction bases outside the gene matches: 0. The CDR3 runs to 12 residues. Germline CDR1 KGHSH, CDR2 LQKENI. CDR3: CASSPTGDEQYF. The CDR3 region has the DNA TGTGCCAGCTCACCGACAGGGGACGAGCAGTACTTC. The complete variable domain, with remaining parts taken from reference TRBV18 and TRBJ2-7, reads NAGVMQNPRHLVRRRGQEARLRCSPMKGHSHVYWYRQLPEEGLKFMVYLQKENIIDESGMPKERFSAEFPKEGPSILRIQQVVRGDSAAYFCASSPTGDEQYFGPGTRLTVT.